This is a list of T cell receptor beta chains from one sample in a study of T cell repertoires in cytomegalovirus infection. TCRdb recomputed calls from the reads with MiXCR, one row per CDR3 protein. In the table there are approximately 180,000 distinct CDR3 sequences, roughly a fifth of which are singletons. The sequencing input was PBMCs. These receptors originate from a human donor in good health (CMV status not recorded). Some clones in this sample may be carry-over from other donors' samples. CDR3s include the opening cysteine and the closing phenylalanine or tryptophan. Each record gives: clone size, J gene, V gene, D gene, CDR3 DNA, CDR3 protein. A D gene is named only where the DNA matches it firmly. Clone size is shown for a subset of rows, as once, few, many or a class of expanded clone.

>many|TRBJ2-3|TRBV7-2|TRBD2
TGTGCCAGCAGCAGGACTAGCGGGAGGTCGGTGAGGATAACAGATACGCAGTATTTT
CASSRTSGRSVRITDTQYF
>-|TRBJ2-2|TRBV28|-
TGTGCCAGCAGTTTCGCGGGAACTGCGAACACCGGGGAGCTGTTTTTT
CASSFAGTANTGELFF
>-|TRBJ2-1|TRBV7-4|-
TGTGCCAGCAGCTTATCGTCATTCTTAGGCAATGAGCAGTTCTTC
CASSLSSFLGNEQFF
>few|TRBJ1-6|TRBV12-3/TRBV12-4|TRBD1
TGTGCCAGCAGAATTACACGGGACAGGGTTGATTCACCCCTCCACTTT
CASRITRDRVDSPLHF
>-|TRBJ2-5|TRBV4-1|TRBD2
TGCGCCAACAGCCAAGGGTGGTCGCGGGAGGCGATGGAGACCCAGTACTTC
CANSQGWSREAMETQYF
>-|TRBJ2-5|TRBV2|-
TGTGCCAGTTCACCTAGGTTCCAAGAGACCCAGTACTTC
CASSPRFQETQYF
>-|TRBJ1-2|TRBV28|-
TGTGCCAGCAGTTCTCCCGGGGGGAACTATGGCTACACCTTC
CASSSPGGNYGYTF
>few|TRBJ2-1|TRBV2|-
TGTGCCAGCTGGGCGGCCCGAGAGCAGTTCTTC
CASWAAREQFF
>many|TRBJ2-7|TRBV7-9|-
TGTGCCAGCAGCCGGTCCCACCGGGACAAATTTGACGAGCAGTACTTC
CASSRSHRDKFDEQYF
>-|TRBJ2-1|TRBV6-1|TRBD1
TGTGCCAGCAGTGCGAACAGGGGTGGTGAGCAGTTCTTC
CASSANRGGEQFF
>-|TRBJ2-7|TRBV5-1|-
TGCGCCAGCAGCTCGCATATTATGGGCAACGACTACGAGCAGTACTTC
CASSSHIMGNDYEQYF